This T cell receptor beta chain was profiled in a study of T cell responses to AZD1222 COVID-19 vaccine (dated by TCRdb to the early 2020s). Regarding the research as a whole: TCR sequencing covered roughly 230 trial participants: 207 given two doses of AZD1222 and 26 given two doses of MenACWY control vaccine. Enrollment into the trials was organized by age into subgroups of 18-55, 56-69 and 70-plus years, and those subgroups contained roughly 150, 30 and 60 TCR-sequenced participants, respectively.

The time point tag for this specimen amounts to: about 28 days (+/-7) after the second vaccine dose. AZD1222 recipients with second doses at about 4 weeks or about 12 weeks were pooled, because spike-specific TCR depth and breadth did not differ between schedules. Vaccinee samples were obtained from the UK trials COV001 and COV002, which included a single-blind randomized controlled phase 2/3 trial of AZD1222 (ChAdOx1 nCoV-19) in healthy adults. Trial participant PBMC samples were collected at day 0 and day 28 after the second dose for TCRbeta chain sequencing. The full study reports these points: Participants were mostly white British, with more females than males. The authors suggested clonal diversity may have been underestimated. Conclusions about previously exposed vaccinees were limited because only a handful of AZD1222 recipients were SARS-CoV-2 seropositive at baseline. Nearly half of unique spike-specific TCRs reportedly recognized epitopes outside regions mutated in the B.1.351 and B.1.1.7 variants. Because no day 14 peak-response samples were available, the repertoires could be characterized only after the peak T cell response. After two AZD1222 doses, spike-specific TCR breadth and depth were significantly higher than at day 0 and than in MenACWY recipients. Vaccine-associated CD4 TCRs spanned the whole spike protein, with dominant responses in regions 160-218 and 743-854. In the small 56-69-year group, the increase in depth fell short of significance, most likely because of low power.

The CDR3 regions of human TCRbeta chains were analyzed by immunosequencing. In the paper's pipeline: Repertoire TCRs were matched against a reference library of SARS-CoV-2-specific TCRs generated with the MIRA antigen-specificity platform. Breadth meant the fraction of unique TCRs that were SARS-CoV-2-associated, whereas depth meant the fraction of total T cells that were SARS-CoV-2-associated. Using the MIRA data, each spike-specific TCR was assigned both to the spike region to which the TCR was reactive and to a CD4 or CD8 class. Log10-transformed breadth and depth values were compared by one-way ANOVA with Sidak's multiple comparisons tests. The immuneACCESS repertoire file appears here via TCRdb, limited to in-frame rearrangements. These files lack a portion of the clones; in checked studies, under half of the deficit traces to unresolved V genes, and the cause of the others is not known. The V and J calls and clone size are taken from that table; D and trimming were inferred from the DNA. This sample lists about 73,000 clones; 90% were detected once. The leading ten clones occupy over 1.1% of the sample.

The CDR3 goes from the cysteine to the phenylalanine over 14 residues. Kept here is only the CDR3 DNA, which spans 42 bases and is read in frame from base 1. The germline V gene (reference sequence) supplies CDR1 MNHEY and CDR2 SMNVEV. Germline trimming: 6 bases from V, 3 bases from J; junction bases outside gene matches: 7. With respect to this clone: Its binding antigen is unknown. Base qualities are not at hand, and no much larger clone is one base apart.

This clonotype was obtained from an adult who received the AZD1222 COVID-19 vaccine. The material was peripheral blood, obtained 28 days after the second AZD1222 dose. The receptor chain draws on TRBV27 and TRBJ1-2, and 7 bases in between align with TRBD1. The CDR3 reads CASRRQGGDYGYTF. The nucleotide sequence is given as TGTGCCAGCAGGAGACAGGGAGGCGACTATGGCTACACCTTC.